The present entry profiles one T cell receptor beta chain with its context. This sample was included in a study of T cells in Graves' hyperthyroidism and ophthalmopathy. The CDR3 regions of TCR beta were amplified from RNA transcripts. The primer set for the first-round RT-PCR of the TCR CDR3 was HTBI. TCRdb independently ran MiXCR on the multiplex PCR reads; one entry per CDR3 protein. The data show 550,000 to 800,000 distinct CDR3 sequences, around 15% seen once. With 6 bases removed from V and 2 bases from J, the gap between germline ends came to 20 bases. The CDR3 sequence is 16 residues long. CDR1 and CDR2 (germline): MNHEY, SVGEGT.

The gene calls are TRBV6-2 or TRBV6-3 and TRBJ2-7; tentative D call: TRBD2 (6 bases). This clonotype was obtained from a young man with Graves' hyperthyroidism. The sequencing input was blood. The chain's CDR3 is CASRRSWGEATYEQYF. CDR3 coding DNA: TGTGCCAGCAGGCGTAGTTGGGGGGAAGCAACCTACGAGCAGTACTTC.